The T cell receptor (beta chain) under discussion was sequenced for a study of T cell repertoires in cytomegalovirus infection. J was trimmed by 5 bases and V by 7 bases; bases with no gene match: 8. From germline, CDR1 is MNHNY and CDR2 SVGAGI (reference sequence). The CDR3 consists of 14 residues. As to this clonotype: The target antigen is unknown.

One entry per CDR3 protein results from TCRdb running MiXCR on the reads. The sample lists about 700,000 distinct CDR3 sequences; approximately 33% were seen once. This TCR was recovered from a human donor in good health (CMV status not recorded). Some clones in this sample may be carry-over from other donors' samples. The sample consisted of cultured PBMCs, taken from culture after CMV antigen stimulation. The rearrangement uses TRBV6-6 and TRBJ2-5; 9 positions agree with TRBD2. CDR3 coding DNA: TGTGCCAGCACAGCCAGCGGGGGGACCGAGACCCAGTACTTC. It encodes CASTASGGTETQYF.